This T cell receptor beta chain derives from a study of neoadjuvant anti-PD-1 for oral cavity cancer. Time point meaning: after neoadjuvant nivolumab, at surgical resection. Stage II-IVA oral cavity squamous cell carcinoma was new and untreated by systemic or radiation therapy. Analysis of PBMCs was direct, with no culture step. As to this clone: Antigen specificity is unknown.

Per germline, CDR1 SGHDT and CDR2 YYEEEE. This CDR3 region has 15 residues. Trimming removed 6 bases from V and 0 bases from J, with 12 bases in between. Produced via immunoSEQ multiplex PCR; TCRdb's table is partial and in-frame only. This repertoire shows approximately 8,400 clones, more than 60% found once; its top ten account for 3.5% to 4.5%. Study-level points and caveats: Higher pretreatment Treg/Th17 ratios tracked higher pretreatment blood clonality. Post-nivolumab, blood T cell clonality was significantly elevated in non-responders.

The rearrangement links TRBV5-6 to TRBJ1-4, with D possibly TRBD1 on 6 matching bases. Here the sequenced sample was PBMCs, taken after nivolumab (anti-PD-1) treatment. The clonotype was recovered from a person aged 35-80 years with oral cavity squamous cell carcinoma. DNA of the CDR3: TGTGCCAGCACCCACAGGGAATCAACTAATGAAAAACTGTTTTTT. Its protein is CASTHRESTNEKLFF.